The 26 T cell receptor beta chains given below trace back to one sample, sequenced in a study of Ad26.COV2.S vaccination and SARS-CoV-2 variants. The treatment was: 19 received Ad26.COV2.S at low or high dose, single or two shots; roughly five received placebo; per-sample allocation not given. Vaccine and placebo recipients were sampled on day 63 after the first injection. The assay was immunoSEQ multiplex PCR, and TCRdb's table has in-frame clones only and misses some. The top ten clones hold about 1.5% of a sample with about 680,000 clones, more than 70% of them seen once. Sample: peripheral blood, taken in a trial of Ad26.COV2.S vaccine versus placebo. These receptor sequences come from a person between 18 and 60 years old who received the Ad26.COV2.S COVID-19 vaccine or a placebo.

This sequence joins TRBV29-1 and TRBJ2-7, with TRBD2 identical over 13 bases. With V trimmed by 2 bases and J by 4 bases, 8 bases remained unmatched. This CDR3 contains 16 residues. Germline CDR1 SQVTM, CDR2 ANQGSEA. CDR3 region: CSVEKALGLAGYEQYF. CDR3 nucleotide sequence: TGCAGCGTTGAAAAGGCCCTGGGACTAGCGGGATACGAGCAGTACTTC.

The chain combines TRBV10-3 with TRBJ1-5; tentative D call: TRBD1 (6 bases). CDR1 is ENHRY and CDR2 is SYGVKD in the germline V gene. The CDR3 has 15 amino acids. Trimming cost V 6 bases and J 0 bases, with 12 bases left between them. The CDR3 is CAISREGDSNQPQHF. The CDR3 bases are TGTGCCATCAGCCGCGAGGGGGATAGCAATCAGCCCCAGCATTTT.

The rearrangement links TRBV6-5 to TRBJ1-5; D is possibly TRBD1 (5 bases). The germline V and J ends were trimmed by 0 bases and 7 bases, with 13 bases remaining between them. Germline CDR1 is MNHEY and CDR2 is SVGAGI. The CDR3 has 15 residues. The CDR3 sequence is CASSYSRDPFQPQHF. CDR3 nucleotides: TGTGCCAGCAGTTACTCCCGGGACCCCTTCCAGCCCCAGCATTTT.

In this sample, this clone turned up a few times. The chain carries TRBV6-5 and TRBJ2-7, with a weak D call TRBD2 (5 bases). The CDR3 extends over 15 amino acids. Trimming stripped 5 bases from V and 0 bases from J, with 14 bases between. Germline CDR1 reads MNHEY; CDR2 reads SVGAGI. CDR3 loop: CASSITGSISYEQYF. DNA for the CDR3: TGTGCCAGCAGTATCACGGGATCCATCTCCTACGAGCAGTACTTC.

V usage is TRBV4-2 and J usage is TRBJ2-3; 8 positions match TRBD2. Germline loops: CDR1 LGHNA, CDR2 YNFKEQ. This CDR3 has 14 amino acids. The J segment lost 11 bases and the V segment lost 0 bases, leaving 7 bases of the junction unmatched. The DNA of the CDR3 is TGTGCCAGCAGCCAAGAAGAAGGCGGGAGGAAGCAGTATTTT. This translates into CASSQEEGGRKQYF.

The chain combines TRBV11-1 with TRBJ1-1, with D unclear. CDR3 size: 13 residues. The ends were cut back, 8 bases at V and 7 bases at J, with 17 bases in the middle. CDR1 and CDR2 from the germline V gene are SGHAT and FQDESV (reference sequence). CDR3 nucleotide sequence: TGTGCCAGCCGACTGGCAGGTTCTCTTGAAGCTTTCTTT. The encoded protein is CASRLAGSLEAFF.

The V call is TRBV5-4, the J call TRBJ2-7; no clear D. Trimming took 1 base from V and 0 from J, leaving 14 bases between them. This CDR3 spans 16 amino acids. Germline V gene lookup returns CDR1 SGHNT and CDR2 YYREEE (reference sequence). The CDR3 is CASSLRVVGFSYEQYF. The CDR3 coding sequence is TGTGCCAGCAGCTTGCGTGTCGTCGGATTCTCCTACGAGCAGTACTTC.

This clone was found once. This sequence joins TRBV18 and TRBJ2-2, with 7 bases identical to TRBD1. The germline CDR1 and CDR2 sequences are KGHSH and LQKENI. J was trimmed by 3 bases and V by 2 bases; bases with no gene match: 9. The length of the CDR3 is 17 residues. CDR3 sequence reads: CASSPFGPGQHTGELFF. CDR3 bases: TGTGCCAGCTCACCATTCGGGCCGGGACAGCACACCGGGGAGCTGTTTTTT. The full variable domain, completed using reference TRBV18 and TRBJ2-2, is NAGVMQNPRHLVRRRGQEARLRCSPMKGHSHVYWYRQLPEEGLKFMVYLQKENIIDESGMPKERFSAEFPKEGPSILRIQQVVRGDSAAYFCASSPFGPGQHTGELFFGEGSRLTVL.

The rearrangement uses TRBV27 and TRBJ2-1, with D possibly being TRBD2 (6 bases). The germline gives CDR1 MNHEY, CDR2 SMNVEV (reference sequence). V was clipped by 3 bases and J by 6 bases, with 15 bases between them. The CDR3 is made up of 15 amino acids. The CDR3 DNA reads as TGTGCCAGCAGTTTGCCCTTCCGGGACTTCAATGAGCAGTTCTTC. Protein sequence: CASSLPFRDFNEQFF.

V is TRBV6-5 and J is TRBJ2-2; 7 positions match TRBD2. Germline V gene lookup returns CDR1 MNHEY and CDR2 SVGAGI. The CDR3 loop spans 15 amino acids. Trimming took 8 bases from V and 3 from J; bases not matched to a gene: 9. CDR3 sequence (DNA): TGTGCCAGCTCCCGGCGGGGGACCCACACCGGGGAGCTGTTTTTT. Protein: CASSRRGTHTGELFF.

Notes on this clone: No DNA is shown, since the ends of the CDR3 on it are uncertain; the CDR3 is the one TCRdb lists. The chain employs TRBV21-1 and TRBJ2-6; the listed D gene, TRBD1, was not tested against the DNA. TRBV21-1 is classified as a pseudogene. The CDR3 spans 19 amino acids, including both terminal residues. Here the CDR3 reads CASSKGWGQGATGANVLTF.

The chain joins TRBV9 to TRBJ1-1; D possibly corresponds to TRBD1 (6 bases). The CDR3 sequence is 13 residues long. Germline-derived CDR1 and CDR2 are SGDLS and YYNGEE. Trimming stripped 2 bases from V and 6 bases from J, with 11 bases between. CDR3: CASSVGTIPEAFF. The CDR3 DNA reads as TGTGCCAGCAGCGTGGGGACAATCCCTGAAGCTTTCTTT.

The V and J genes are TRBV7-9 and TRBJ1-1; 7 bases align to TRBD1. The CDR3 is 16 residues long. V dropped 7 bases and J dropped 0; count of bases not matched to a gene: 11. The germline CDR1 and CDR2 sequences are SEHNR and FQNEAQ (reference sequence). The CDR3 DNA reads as TGTGCCAGCATCCCAAATCGGGGGACAGTGAACACTGAAGCTTTCTTT. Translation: CASIPNRGTVNTEAFF. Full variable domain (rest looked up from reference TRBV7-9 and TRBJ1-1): DTGVSQNPRHKITKRGQNVTFRCDPISEHNRLYWYRQTLGQGPEFLTYFQNEAQLEKSRLLSDRFSAERPKGSFSTLEIQRTEQGDSAMYLCASIPNRGTVNTEAFFGQGTRLTVV.

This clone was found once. CDR3 nucleotide sequence: TGCGCCAGCAGCCAAGGGGCAGGGACTGAAAAACTGTTTTTT. Translation: CASSQGAGTEKLFF. This chain links TRBV4-3 with TRBJ1-4; perhaps TRBD1 as D (5 bases). V was trimmed by 1 base and J by 7 bases, leaving 10 bases between them. The CDR3 loop spans 14 amino acids. CDR1 and CDR2 from the germline V gene are LGHNA and YSLEER.

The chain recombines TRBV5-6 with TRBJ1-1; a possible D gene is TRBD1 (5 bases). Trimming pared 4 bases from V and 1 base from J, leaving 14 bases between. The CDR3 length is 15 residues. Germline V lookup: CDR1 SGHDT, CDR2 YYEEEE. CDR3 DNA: TGTGCCAGCAGCCCTTACGGGGCCGGGAACACTGAAGCTTTCTTT. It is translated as CASSPYGAGNTEAFF. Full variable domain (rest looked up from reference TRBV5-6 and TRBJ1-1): DAGVTQSPTHLIKTRGQQVTLRCSPKSGHDTVSWYQQALGQGPQFIFQYYEEEERQRGNFPDRFSGHQFPNYSSELNVNALLLGDSALYLCASSPYGAGNTEAFFGQGTRLTVV.

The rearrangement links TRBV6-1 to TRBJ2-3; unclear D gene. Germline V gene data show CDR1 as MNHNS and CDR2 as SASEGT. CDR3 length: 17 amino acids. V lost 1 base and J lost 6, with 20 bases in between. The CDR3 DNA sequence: TGTGCCAGCAGTGAAGACGACGATCTTTTTGTACGGGATACGCAGTATTTT. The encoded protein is CASSEDDDLFVRDTQYF.

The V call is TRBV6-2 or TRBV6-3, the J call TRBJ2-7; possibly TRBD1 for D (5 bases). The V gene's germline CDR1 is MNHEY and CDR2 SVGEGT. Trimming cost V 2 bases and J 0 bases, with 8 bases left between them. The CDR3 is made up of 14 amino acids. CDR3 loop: CASSYQGSSYEQYF. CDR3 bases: TGTGCCAGCAGTTACCAGGGTAGCTCCTACGAGCAGTACTTC.

Here the CDR3 DNA reads TGTGCCAGCAGACGCTACGGGACAGGGACTGAAAAACTGTTTTTT. Its translation is CASRRYGTGTEKLFF. V is TRBV6-5 and J is TRBJ1-4, with TRBD1 matching over 9 bases. The CDR3 is 15 amino acids. Unmatched junction bases numbered 9, after V lost 6 bases and J lost 7 bases. Germline V CDR1 and CDR2: MNHEY, SVGAGI.

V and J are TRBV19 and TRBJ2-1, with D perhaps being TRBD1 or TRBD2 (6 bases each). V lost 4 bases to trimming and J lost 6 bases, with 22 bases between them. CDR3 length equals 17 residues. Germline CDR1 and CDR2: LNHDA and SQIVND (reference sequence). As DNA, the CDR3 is TGTGCCAGTAGTAACAAAATCGGGACTGTACAGGGCAATGAGCAGTTCTTC. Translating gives CASSNKIGTVQGNEQFF.

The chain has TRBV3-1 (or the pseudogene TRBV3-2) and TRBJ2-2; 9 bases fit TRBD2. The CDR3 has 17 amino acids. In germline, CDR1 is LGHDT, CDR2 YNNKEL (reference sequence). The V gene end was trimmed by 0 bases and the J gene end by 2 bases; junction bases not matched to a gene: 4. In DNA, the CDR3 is TGTGCCAGCAGCCAAGATATTAGCGGGGGAAACACCGGGGAGCTGTTTTTT. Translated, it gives CASSQDISGGNTGELFF.

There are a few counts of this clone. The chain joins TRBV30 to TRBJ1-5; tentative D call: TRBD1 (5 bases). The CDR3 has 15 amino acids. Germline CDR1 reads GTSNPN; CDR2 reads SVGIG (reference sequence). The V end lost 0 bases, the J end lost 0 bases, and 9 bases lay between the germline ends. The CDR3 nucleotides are TGTGCCTGGAGTGTTCGGGGGACTAGCAATCAGCCCCAGCATTTT. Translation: CAWSVRGTSNQPQHF.

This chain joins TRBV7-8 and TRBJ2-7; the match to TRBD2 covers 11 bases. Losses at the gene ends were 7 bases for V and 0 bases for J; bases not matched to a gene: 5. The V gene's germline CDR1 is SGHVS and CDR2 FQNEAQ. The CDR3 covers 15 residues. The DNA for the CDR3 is TGTGCCAGCACATGGACTAGCGGGTCCTCCTACGAGCAGTACTTC. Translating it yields CASTWTSGSSYEQYF.

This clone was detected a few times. The CDR3 reads CASSQGQGPATGELFF. The CDR3 DNA reads as TGTGCCAGCAGCCAAGGACAGGGACCGGCCACCGGGGAGCTGTTTTTT. V gene TRBV3-1 (or the pseudogene TRBV3-2) combines with J gene TRBJ2-2, with TRBD1 matching over 7 bases. The CDR3 has 16 amino acids. CDR1 LGHDT and CDR2 YNNKEL come from the germline V gene (reference sequence). The V and J ends lost 1 base and 4 bases, in that order; junction bases with no gene match: 6.

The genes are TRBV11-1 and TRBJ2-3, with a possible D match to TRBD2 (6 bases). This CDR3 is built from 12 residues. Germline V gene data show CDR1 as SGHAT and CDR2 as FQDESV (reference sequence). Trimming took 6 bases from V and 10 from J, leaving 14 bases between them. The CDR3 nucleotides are TGTGCCAGCAGTTATTCGACGGGAGCGCAGTATTTT. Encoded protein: CASSYSTGAQYF.

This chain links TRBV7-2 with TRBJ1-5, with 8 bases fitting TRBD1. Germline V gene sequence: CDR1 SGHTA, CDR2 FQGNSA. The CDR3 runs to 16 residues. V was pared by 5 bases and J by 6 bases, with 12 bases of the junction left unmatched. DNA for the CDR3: TGTGCCAGCAGCCTTTCCGGGACAGGAGCGGGTCAGCCCCAGCATTTT. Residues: CASSLSGTGAGQPQHF.

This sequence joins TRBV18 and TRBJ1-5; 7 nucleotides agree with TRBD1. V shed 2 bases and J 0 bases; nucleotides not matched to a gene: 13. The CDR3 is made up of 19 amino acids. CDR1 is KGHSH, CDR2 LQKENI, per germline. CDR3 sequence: CASSPKLGGPADSNQPQHF. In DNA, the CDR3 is TGTGCCAGCTCACCAAAGTTAGGGGGCCCAGCCGATAGCAATCAGCCCCAGCATTTT.